This T cell receptor beta chain was obtained from a study of T cells in localized non-small cell lung cancer. Study-wide points: When the top 100 tumor clones were examined, a median around 61 of them also appeared in the adjacent lung, which was paired and uninvolved. Uninvolved neighboring lung showed the greatest T cell clonality, exceeding tumor. Only one tumor region was sequenced, so heterogeneity remains possible. A denser population of T cells in blood accompanied longer overall survival.

A note on this clone: Its antigen is not identified.

Per germline, CDR1 LNHDA and CDR2 SQIVND (reference sequence). With 4 bases clipped from V and 1 base from J, the junction kept 4 bases outside the gene matches. The CDR3 spans 16 residues. Using immunoSEQ multiplex PCR, the repertoire was profiled, and TCRdb retains in-frame clones only, with some absent. The sample records about 78,000 clones, 80% to 90% being singletons. The receptor was isolated from a man aged 35-75 years with stage I lung adenocarcinoma. This chain uses TRBV19 with TRBJ2-3, with TRBD2 identical over 11 bases. The source was peripheral blood, collected before any cancer treatment. DNA for the CDR3: TGTGCCAGTAGTAAGGGACTAGCGGCCGGCACAGATACGCAGTATTTT. It translates to CASSKGLAAGTDTQYF.